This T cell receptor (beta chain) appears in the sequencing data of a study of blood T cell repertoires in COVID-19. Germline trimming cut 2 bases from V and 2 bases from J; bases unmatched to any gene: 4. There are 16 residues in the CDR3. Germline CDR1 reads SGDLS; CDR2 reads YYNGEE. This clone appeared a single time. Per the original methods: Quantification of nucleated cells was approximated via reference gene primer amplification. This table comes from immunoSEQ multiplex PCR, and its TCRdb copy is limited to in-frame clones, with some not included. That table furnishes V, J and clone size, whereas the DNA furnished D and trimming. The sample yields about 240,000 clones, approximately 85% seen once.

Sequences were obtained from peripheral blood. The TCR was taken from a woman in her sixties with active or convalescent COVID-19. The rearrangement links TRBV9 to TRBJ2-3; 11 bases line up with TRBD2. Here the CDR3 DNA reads TGTGCCAGCAGCGTCCGACTAGCGGGGCTCACAGATACGCAGTATTTT. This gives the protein CASSVRLAGLTDTQYF.